This T cell receptor (beta chain) was recorded in a study of CD8 T cells in ankylosing spondylitis. Overall study findings and caveats: Some of the motif variants had earlier been found in reactive arthritis patients' fluid and blood. Disease-linked clones were reportedly significantly enriched in matched ankylosing spondylitis synovial fluid. A TCR beta motif of fewer than 10 highly homologous variants seemed to mark ankylosing spondylitis blood.

As regards this clonotype: Its antigen is unidentified.

The CDR3 is 15 amino acids. Germline V gives CDR1 ENHRY, CDR2 SYGVKD. V shed 0 bases and J shed 0 bases, with 8 bases lying between them. TCRdb recomputed calls from the 5' RACE reads with MiXCR, one row per CDR3 protein. Altogether over 600,000 distinct CDR3 sequences are present, roughly 20% being singletons, with the ten largest covering around 19%. The gene calls are TRBV10-3 and TRBJ1-1; unclear D gene. The TCR was taken from a male donor with ankylosing spondylitis. The material sequenced was blood, either unsorted or a sorted T cell fraction (not recorded which). The CDR3 sequence: CAISESRAVNTEAFF. In nucleotides, the CDR3 is TGTGCCATCAGTGAGTCCCGGGCAGTGAACACTGAAGCTTTCTTT.